Shown below are 7 T cell receptor beta chains from a single sample sequenced in a study of T cell repertoires in cytomegalovirus infection. These receptors' targets are unknown. One entry per CDR3 protein, called by TCRdb with MiXCR from the reads. In the table there are roughly 800,000 distinct CDR3 sequences, about 28% of which are singletons. The source material was cultured CD8+ T cells from PBMCs, sampled from culture after CMV antigen stimulation. These TCRs come from a human donor in good health (CMV status not recorded). Some clones in this sample may be carry-over from other donors' samples.

This clonotype turned up a few times. The V and J genes are TRBV7-2 and TRBJ2-5, with TRBD1 matching over 10 bases. The CDR3 has 15 residues. The germline gives CDR1 SGHTA, CDR2 FQGNSA. V lost 0 bases, J lost 5 bases, and 3 bases stayed unmatched. CDR3 sequence: CASSLADRGPETQYF. The CDR3 region has the DNA TGTGCCAGCAGCTTAGCCGACAGGGGGCCTGAGACCCAGTACTTC.

The chain joins TRBV6-6 to TRBJ1-2; 7 bases line up with TRBD1. This CDR3 has 15 residues. Germline-derived CDR1 and CDR2 are MNHNY and SVGAGI (reference sequence). Germline trimming cut 2 bases from V and 8 bases from J; bases unmatched to any gene: 11. The CDR3 sequence is CASSYDPTGIWGYTF. The CDR3 DNA reads as TGTGCCAGCAGTTACGATCCGACAGGGATTTGGGGCTACACCTTC.

This clonotype has a count of ten or more. The rearrangement links TRBV7-2 to TRBJ1-1; no clear D. V lost 0 bases to trimming and J lost 2 bases, with 10 bases between them. This CDR3 region has 15 residues. CDR1 is SGHTA, CDR2 FQGNSA, per germline. The CDR3 coding sequence is TGTGCCAGCAGCTTAGCGCTGAGGGCTAACACTGAAGCTTTCTTT. Protein product: CASSLALRANTEAFF.

Note on this clonotype: One base away lies a much larger clone, so this may be a sequencing read error. The rearrangement uses TRBV12-3 or TRBV12-4 and TRBJ1-5; maybe TRBD1 (6 bases). The CDR3 extends over 13 amino acids. The CDR3 is CPSNLGGRQPQHF. The CDR3, as DNA: TGTCCCAGCAACCTCGGGGGGCGTCAGCCCCAGCATTTT.

The V gene is TRBV19, the J gene TRBJ2-3; TRBD2 aligns across 9 bases. CDR1 is LNHDA, CDR2 SQIVND, per germline (reference sequence). This CDR3 is 15 amino acids long. Germline trimming cut 3 bases from V and 5 bases from J; bases unmatched to any gene: 6. The CDR3 sequence is CASSMAGGPRDTQYF. In DNA, the CDR3 is TGTGCCAGTAGTATGGCGGGGGGGCCGAGAGATACGCAGTATTTT.

This clonotype was counted only a few times. The V and J genes are TRBV6-1 and TRBJ2-5, with a possible D match to TRBD1 (6 bases). In germline, CDR1 is MNHNS, CDR2 SASEGT. Trimming pared 7 bases from V and 4 bases from J, leaving 16 bases between. The CDR3 consists of 14 residues. The DNA of the CDR3 is TGTGCCAGCACCGACCTGAAGGGGGTAGAGACCCAGTACTTC. Protein sequence: CASTDLKGVETQYF.

The chain is built from TRBV6-1 and TRBJ1-3; 8 nucleotides align to TRBD1. The CDR3 is 16 residues long. Trimming at V came to 6 bases and at J to 0 bases, leaving 7 bases not matched to a gene. Germline-derived CDR1 and CDR2 are MNHNS and SASEGT. The DNA for the CDR3 is TGTGCCAGCAGCCGACGACAGGGGTTCTCTGGAAACACCATATATTTT. Its protein product is CASSRRQGFSGNTIYF.